This T cell receptor (beta chain) was found in a study of early T cells in non-severe SARS-CoV-2 infection. Between the trimmed V and J ends, which lost 4 bases and 4 bases, there was a span of 13 bases. The CDR3 is made up of 13 amino acids. CDR1 SQVTM and CDR2 ANQGSEA come from the germline V gene. This clonotype was seen ten or more times. Using its own MiXCR run on the 5' RACE reads, TCRdb lists one record per CDR3 protein. The table records about 27,000 distinct CDR3 sequences, approximately 4.1% of them present only once. Sequenced input: whole blood. This rearrangement joins TRBV29-1 to TRBJ2-5; TRBD1 is a possible D gene (5 bases). This sequence was found in an adult who was a healthcare worker with PCR-confirmed SARS-CoV-2 infection or an uninfected control (not recorded which). This chain's CDR3 is CSVVGVARETQYF. For the CDR3, the DNA is TGCAGCGTTGTAGGGGTTGCAAGAGAGACCCAGTACTTC.